The 25 T cell receptor beta chains in this list originate from one sample, sequenced in a study of beta chain features in type 1 diabetes. Of the isolated RNA, all was reverse transcribed, and so the sequenced material was expressed TCRB transcripts. Assay used: immunoSEQ multiplex PCR; TCRdb lists only in-frame clones, some missing. The table includes under 900,000 clones, about a sixth detected once. Sequencing used naive CD4+ T cells from blood. Source of these receptors: a woman aged 18-29 years in good health.

The chain uses TRBV6-1 and TRBJ1-1, with D perhaps matching TRBD1 (6 bases). The germline V gene has CDR1 MNHNS and CDR2 SASEGT. This CDR3 has 13 residues. V gave up 8 bases and J gave up 0 bases, with 10 bases separating them. CDR3 residues: CASLGQMNTEAFF. The CDR3 DNA sequence: TGTGCCAGCCTTGGACAGATGAACACTGAAGCTTTCTTT.

V is TRBV13 and J is TRBJ2-5; D is ambiguous. V lost 7 bases and J lost 4, with 13 bases in between. CDR1 and CDR2 from the germline V gene are PRHDT and FYEKMQ (reference sequence). The CDR3 spans 13 residues. The CDR3 nucleotides read TGTGCCAGCACCACTGGTTGGTCAGAGACCCAGTACTTC. As protein: CASTTGWSETQYF.

The rearrangement uses TRBV29-1 and TRBJ2-7, with TRBD2 as a possible D gene (5 bases). This CDR3 comprises 11 residues. Germline values: CDR1 SQVTM, CDR2 ANQGSEA. V lost 5 bases to trimming and J lost 2 bases, with 7 bases between them. CDR3 region: CSVTSPYEQYF. CDR3 nucleotides: TGCAGCGTTACTAGTCCCTACGAGCAGTACTTC.

This clone was detected a few times. The V gene is TRBV7-8, the J gene TRBJ2-5; unclear D gene. This CDR3 has 15 residues. Germline V gives CDR1 SGHVS, CDR2 FQNEAQ. V dropped 4 bases and J dropped 1 base, with 13 bases sitting between them. The CDR3 DNA reads TGTGCCAGCAGCTCGGGCCAGCCCTCCCAAGAGACCCAGTACTTC. Its translation: CASSSGQPSQETQYF. The full variable domain, with the rest looked up from reference TRBV7-8 and TRBJ2-5, is GAGVSQSPRYKVAKRGQDVALRCDPISGHVSLFWYQQALGQGPEFLTYFQNEAQLDKSGLPSDRFFAERPEGSVSTLKIQRTQQEDSAVYLCASSSGQPSQETQYFGPGTRLLVL.

This chain joins TRBV7-9 and TRBJ2-3; no firm D call. The CDR3 is made up of 13 amino acids. V lost 2 bases and J lost 3, with 6 bases in between. CDR1 SEHNR and CDR2 FQNEAQ come from the germline V gene (reference sequence). The CDR3 coding sequence is TGTGCCAGCAGCTTATTGTTAACAGATACGCAGTATTTT. It specifies CASSLLLTDTQYF.

J is TRBJ2-3 and V is TRBV28, with no clear D. The V gene's germline CDR1 is MDHEN and CDR2 SYDVKM. Trimming stripped 3 bases from V and 1 base from J, with 11 bases between. The CDR3 length is 15 residues. CDR3 protein: CASSFWQLGTDTQYF. CDR3 nucleotide sequence: TGTGCCAGCAGTTTTTGGCAGCTGGGCACAGATACGCAGTATTTT.

This clone has a handful of counts. The genes are TRBV10-3 and TRBJ2-2, with TRBD1 as a possible D gene (5 bases). The CDR3 is made up of 14 amino acids. Germline CDR1 ENHRY, CDR2 SYGVKD. V lost 5 bases, J lost 6 bases, and 13 bases lay in between. CDR3 sequence reads: CAISTGITSGELFF. Here the CDR3 DNA reads TGTGCCATCAGTACAGGAATCACCTCCGGGGAGCTGTTTTTT.

The rearrangement joins TRBV7-9 to TRBJ2-6; possible D gene TRBD2, 6 bases. Trimming removed 5 bases at V and 0 bases at J, with 14 bases between. The CDR3 has 17 amino acids. Germline loops: CDR1 SEHNR, CDR2 FQNEAQ (reference sequence). In DNA, the CDR3 is TGTGCCAGCAGCCGTGCGGGGCAGAGCTCTGGGGCCAACGTCCTGACTTTC. Translation: CASSRAGQSSGANVLTF.

The V gene is TRBV21-1, the J gene TRBJ2-7; the table's D gene call, TRBD1, was not cross checked with the DNA. TRBV21-1 is termed a pseudogene. This CDR3 spans 16 amino acids. This chain's CDR3 is CASSKCRPDTNNEQYF. The CDR3 nucleotides are TGTGCCAGCAGCAAATGCCGGCCCGACACGAACAACGAGCAGTACTTC.

CDR3 amino acids: CASSFGTSGRMGYEQYF. DNA for the CDR3: TGTGCCAGCAGCTTCGGGACTAGCGGGAGGATGGGTTACGAGCAGTACTTC. J is TRBJ2-7 and V is TRBV11-2; 15 positions match TRBD2. J was trimmed by 4 bases and V by 3 bases; bases with no gene match: 7. The CDR3 sequence is 17 residues long. From germline, CDR1 is SGHAT and CDR2 FQNNGV.

The CDR3 DNA follows: TGTGCCAGCACCTACGGGCAGGCCACTGAAGCTTTCTTT. Its protein product is CASTYGQATEAFF. The chain combines TRBV6-1 with TRBJ1-1; no definite D call. V lost 7 bases, J lost 4 bases, and 13 bases lay in between. From germline, CDR1 is MNHNS and CDR2 SASEGT. The CDR3 contains 13 residues.

The chain combines TRBV19 with TRBJ2-1, with D perhaps matching TRBD2 (5 bases). Germline V gene data show CDR1 as LNHDA and CDR2 as SQIVND (reference sequence). V was cut by 3 bases and J by 9 bases, with 15 bases left in between. CDR3 length equals 14 residues. The CDR3 is CASSMRTPMGEQFF. CDR3 DNA: TGTGCCAGTAGTATGAGGACTCCAATGGGTGAGCAGTTCTTC.

The rearrangement links TRBV6-5 to TRBJ2-1, with 8 positions matching TRBD1. With 4 bases clipped from V and 7 bases from J, the junction kept 9 bases outside the gene matches. The CDR3 covers 15 residues. Per germline, CDR1 MNHEY and CDR2 SVGAGI. The CDR3 DNA reads as TGTGCCAGCAGTTCCGACTCCGGGGACAGGAATGAGCAGTTCTTC. This gives the protein CASSSDSGDRNEQFF.

The sample holds a few counts of this clone. V is TRBV6-6 and J is TRBJ1-5; no clear D gene. The length of the CDR3 is 15 residues. From germline, CDR1 is MNHNY and CDR2 SVGAGI (reference sequence). V gave up 2 bases and J gave up 2 bases, with 10 bases separating them. As DNA, the CDR3 is TGTGCCAGCAGTTACCTTGAGGCGGGCAATCAGCCCCAGCATTTT. As protein: CASSYLEAGNQPQHF.

There are a few counts of this clone. The chain combines TRBV7-2 with TRBJ2-4; TRBD1 aligns across 8 bases. Trimming cost V 4 bases and J 7 bases; bases outside gene matches: 6. This CDR3 spans 14 amino acids. CDR1 and CDR2 (germline): SGHTA, FQGNSA. The CDR3 region is CASSSGQVKNIQYF. In nucleotides, the CDR3 is TGTGCCAGCAGCTCGGGACAGGTCAAGAACATTCAGTACTTC.

This clone was seen a handful of times. This chain uses TRBV10-3 with TRBJ2-2, with 14 bases aligning to TRBD2. Germline V gene data show CDR1 as ENHRY and CDR2 as SYGVKD. The CDR3 is 17 residues long. The J segment lost 3 bases and the V segment lost 4 bases, leaving 4 bases of the junction unmatched. CDR3 in DNA: TGTGCCATCAGTGCGACTAGCGGGAGGGCTGACACCGGGGAGCTGTTTTTT. Translation gives CAISATSGRADTGELFF.

This clone has a handful of counts. This chain connects TRBV10-3 to TRBJ2-7; weak D call: TRBD2 (6 bases). From germline, CDR1 is ENHRY and CDR2 SYGVKD. V was cut by 3 bases and J by 0 bases, with 12 bases left in between. CDR3 length: 15 amino acids. CDR3 DNA: TGTGCCATCAGTGACCCCACTAGCTTCTCCTACGAGCAGTACTTC. Translated: CAISDPTSFSYEQYF.

This clone has only a few counts. This chain links TRBV29-1 with TRBJ2-3, with 11 bases matching TRBD1. The trim removed 6 bases at V and 4 bases at J, leaving 6 bases unmatched. CDR1 and CDR2 (germline): SQVTM, ANQGSEA. The CDR3 totals 14 residues. CDR3 DNA sequence: TGCAGCGTCGGGACAGGGGGGACGTCAGATACGCAGTATTTT. This translates into CSVGTGGTSDTQYF.

The rearrangement links TRBV7-2 to TRBJ2-3; 11 bases are a match to TRBD2. After removal of 2 bases from V and 3 bases from J, the junction contained 10 bases not matched to a gene. Germline CDR1 reads SGHTA; CDR2 reads FQGNSA. The length of the CDR3 is 18 residues. In nucleotides, the CDR3 is TGTGCCAGCAGCTTACAGGCTAGCGGGAGGCCGGGGACAGATACGCAGTATTTT. Amino acids: CASSLQASGRPGTDTQYF.

Details on this clone: Other DNA sequences in the same sample also yield this CDR3. The V and J genes are TRBV7-3 and TRBJ2-5; TRBD2 matches at 13 bases. The CDR3 spans 15 residues. V shed 6 bases, J shed 5 bases, and the junction held 6 bases outside the gene matches. Germline CDR1 reads SGHTA; CDR2 reads FQGTGA. The CDR3 DNA sequence: TGTGCCAGCAGTAGGACTAGCGGGAGTCGGGAGACCCAGTACTTC. Translating gives CASSRTSGSRETQYF.

V gene TRBV7-2 combines with J gene TRBJ2-3; the match to TRBD2 covers 12 bases. Per the germline V gene, CDR1 is SGHTA and CDR2 is FQGNSA. V lost 4 bases to trimming and J lost 2 bases; unmatched junction nucleotides: 7. The CDR3 has 17 amino acids. The DNA of the CDR3 is TGTGCCAGCAGCTCGGGACTAGCGGGTTTATCCACAGATACGCAGTATTTT. Translated: CASSSGLAGLSTDTQYF.

The gene calls are TRBV19 and TRBJ2-7; 7 bases are a match to TRBD1. CDR3 length: 14 residues. Trimming took 7 bases from V and 0 from J; bases not matched to a gene: 6. CDR1 and CDR2 from the germline V gene are LNHDA and SQIVND (reference sequence). CDR3 sequence reads: CASKEQGSSYEQYF. The CDR3 region has the DNA TGTGCCAGTAAGGAACAGGGGAGCTCCTACGAGCAGTACTTC.

This chain joins TRBV21-1 and TRBJ2-3; the listed D gene, TRBD2, was not tested against the DNA. TRBV21-1 is given as a pseudogene. The CDR3 is 13 amino acids. DNA of the CDR3: TGTGCCAGCAGCAAAGGCGGGGGAGATACGCAGTATTTT. Its translation: CASSKGGGDTQYF.

The V call is TRBV27, the J call TRBJ2-6; D not resolved. Trimming left V 5 bases short and J 4 bases short, with 15 bases between. CDR1 and CDR2 (germline): MNHEY, SMNVEV (reference sequence). This CDR3 region has 16 residues. CDR3 protein: CASSLSSSAGANVLTF. CDR3 nucleotide sequence: TGTGCCAGCAGTCTCTCTTCCTCAGCCGGGGCCAACGTCCTGACTTTC.

This clone was detected only a few times. The rearrangement joins TRBV28 to TRBJ1-1; D is unclear. With 10 bases removed from V and 1 base from J, the gap between germline ends came to 10 bases. Germline lookup yields CDR1 MDHEN and CDR2 SYDVKM. The CDR3 has 12 residues. The CDR3 region is CATRAGNTEAFF. The CDR3 nucleotides read TGTGCCACCCGGGCGGGGAACACTGAAGCTTTCTTT.